This T cell receptor beta chain was captured in a study of OX40 agonist ivuxolimab in advanced cancers. Trimming removed 5 bases at V and 0 bases at J, with 10 bases between. CDR3 length: 13 residues. The V gene's germline CDR1 is GTSNPN and CDR2 SVGIG (reference sequence). The protocol was immunoSEQ multiplex PCR, while the TCRdb copy is restricted to in-frame clones and leaves out a portion. There are 70,000 to 95,000 clones in the sample; around nine tenths occur only once, and 6.2% lies in the top ten. The TCR sequence derives from an adult with an advanced solid tumor such as melanoma, head and neck, liver or kidney cancer. V usage is TRBV30 and J usage is TRBJ1-1, with unresolved D. Sequenced here: CD4+ or CD8+ T cells sorted from blood, sampled in a trial of the OX40 agonist ivuxolimab. The chain's CDR3 is CAWAVGMNTEAFF. The CDR3 DNA reads as TGTGCCTGGGCAGTGGGCATGAACACTGAAGCTTTCTTT.